The T cell receptor beta chain under discussion was sequenced for a study of cytomegalovirus exposure and HLA in healthy donors. Regarding the study as a whole: Common viral pathogens seemed, in a later analysis, to connect with several of the most significant clusters. In a later analysis, donors in an Asian-associated ancestry cluster reportedly had fewer N-insertions in productive TCRs than the cohort mean.

A remark on this clone: Its antigen remains unidentified.

After removal of 4 bases from V and 10 bases from J, the junction contained 14 bases not matched to a gene. Germline V lookup: CDR1 SGDLS, CDR2 YYNGEE. The CDR3 loop spans 15 amino acids. The PCR used 60 Vbeta and 13 Jbeta primers. Here immunoSEQ multiplex PCR was the method, and the copy in TCRdb shows in-frame clones only, minus some. The table has roughly 190,000 clones, about four fifths seen once. Specimen: PBMCs. The genes are TRBV9 and TRBJ2-1; 7 bases are shared with TRBD1. The TCR comes from a woman aged 50 to 65 in good health and CMV-seropositive. Here the CDR3 reads CASSPEGGATYEQFF. The CDR3 nucleotides read TGTGCCAGCAGCCCAGAAGGGGGCGCGACTTACGAGCAGTTCTTC.